This TCR beta chain was identified in a study of T cell responses to AZD1222 COVID-19 vaccine. About the study: Recipients boosted at about 4 weeks or about 12 weeks are pooled.

V lost 6 bases to trimming and J lost 0 bases, with 11 bases between them. The CDR3 is 14 residues long. Germline V gives CDR1 LNHDA, CDR2 SQIVND (reference sequence). Assay used: immunoSEQ multiplex PCR; TCRdb lists only in-frame clones, some missing. Of 100,000 to 150,000 clones detected, 80% to 90% appear once; the ten largest clones hold about 1.2%. About this clone itself: Its antigen is as yet unknown.

Study observations and caveats: Among those given AZD1222, only five or six were seropositive at baseline. In the spike-specific TCR repertoire, nearly half reportedly target unmutated variant regions.

The clonotype comes from an adult in good health. The sequences come from peripheral blood, collected on day 0 of AZD1222 vaccination. V and J are TRBV19 and TRBJ2-5; maybe TRBD1 (6 bases). The CDR3 sequence is CASSDRQDQETQYF. The DNA for the CDR3 is TGTGCCAGTAGCGACAGACAGGACCAAGAGACCCAGTACTTC. The whole variable domain, remainder taken from reference TRBV19 and TRBJ2-5, is DGGITQSPKYLFRKEGQNVTLSCEQNLNHDAMYWYRQDPGQGLRLIYYSQIVNDFQKGDIAEGYSVSREKKESFPLTVTSAQKNPTAFYLCASSDRQDQETQYFGPGTRLLVL.